This passage covers 8 T cell receptor beta chains from one sample sequenced in a study of blood T cell repertoires in COVID-19. Method: immunoSEQ multiplex PCR; TCRdb's copy keeps in-frame clones and lacks some. The sample contains roughly 250,000 clones, about 90% of which appear only once. The sample comprised PBMCs or T cells enriched from blood (not recorded which). The receptor source for this set is a human donor in a cohort exposed to, infected with or recovered from COVID-19 (not recorded which). The donor label of this sample is uncertain.

The rearrangement links TRBV5-1 to TRBJ2-3; no clear D gene. This CDR3 contains 12 residues. The V gene lost 1 base and the J gene lost 4 bases, with 4 bases spanning the gap. CDR1 SGHRS and CDR2 YFSETQ come from the germline V gene. The CDR3 DNA reads as TGCGCCAGCAGCTTGCATGCAGATACGCAGTATTTT. Translated, it gives CASSLHADTQYF.

V is TRBV5-5 and J is TRBJ2-7; TRBD1 aligns across 8 bases. Germline V gene lookup returns CDR1 SGHKS and CDR2 YYEKEE (reference sequence). V trimming: 0 bases; J trimming: 3 bases; junction bases outside the gene matches: 5. This CDR3 contains 15 residues. The chain's CDR3 is CASSLGDRLSYEQYF. The DNA of the CDR3 is TGTGCCAGCAGCTTGGGGGACAGGTTGAGCTACGAGCAGTACTTC. Complete variable domain (other parts from reference TRBV5-5 and TRBJ2-7): DAGVTQSPTHLIKTRGQQVTLRCSPISGHKSVSWYQQVLGQGPQFIFQYYEKEERGRGNFPDRFSARQFPNYSSELNVNALLLGDSALYLCASSLGDRLSYEQYFGPGTRLTVT.

This sequence joins TRBV6-5 and TRBJ1-1; 8 nucleotides line up with TRBD1. Germline-derived CDR1 and CDR2 are MNHEY and SVGAGI. CDR3 length: 11 amino acids. V lost 6 bases to trimming and J lost 10 bases; unmatched junction nucleotides: 4. DNA for the CDR3: TGTGCCAGCAGCTCCGACAGGGGAGCTTTCTTT. Its translation: CASSSDRGAFF.

The chain employs TRBV4-2 and TRBJ1-2, with D perhaps matching TRBD1 (5 bases). V was trimmed by 1 base and J by 10 bases, leaving 16 bases between them. Germline V lookup: CDR1 LGHNA, CDR2 YNFKEQ. There are 14 residues in the CDR3. CDR3 amino acids: CASSQVADRSFYTF. Written as DNA, the CDR3 is TGTGCCAGCAGCCAAGTTGCCGACAGATCTTTCTACACCTTC.

The chain joins TRBV30 to TRBJ1-1, with TRBD1 identical over 9 bases. The length of the CDR3 is 12 residues. Trimming took 8 bases from V and 4 from J; bases not matched to a gene: 5. Germline-derived CDR1 and CDR2 are GTSNPN and SVGIG (reference sequence). The CDR3 is CARDREGTEAFF. The DNA of the CDR3 is TGTGCCCGGGACAGGGAGGGCACTGAAGCTTTCTTT.

V usage is TRBV2 and J usage is TRBJ2-2; 8 bases map to TRBD1. The CDR3 has 15 amino acids. The V gene's germline CDR1 is SNHLY and CDR2 FYNNEI. Unmatched junction bases numbered 5, after V lost 4 bases and J lost 4 bases. This CDR3 reads CASSATGEVTGELFF. CDR3 nucleotides: TGTGCCAGCAGTGCGACAGGGGAGGTCACCGGGGAGCTGTTTTTT. Complete variable domain (other parts from reference TRBV2 and TRBJ2-2): EPEVTQTPSHQVTQMGQEVILRCVPISNHLYFYWYRQILGQKVEFLVSFYNNEISEKSEIFDDQFSVERPDGSNFTLKIRSTKLEDSAMYFCASSATGEVTGELFFGEGSRLTVL.

J is TRBJ1-2 and V is TRBV5-1, with a weak D call TRBD1 (6 bases). Per germline, CDR1 SGHRS and CDR2 YFSETQ. V lost 1 base and J lost 4, with 17 bases in between. This CDR3 is built from 16 residues. The CDR3 region is CASSLTSPGAIYGYTF. As DNA, the CDR3 is TGCGCCAGCAGCTTGACCTCGCCAGGGGCCATCTATGGCTACACCTTC.

V gene TRBV19 combines with J gene TRBJ1-4, with D possibly TRBD1 on 5 matching bases. Germline V CDR1 and CDR2: LNHDA, SQIVND (reference sequence). CDR3 length: 17 residues. V was shortened by 6 bases and J by 5 bases, with 22 bases between the two germline ends. The CDR3 DNA reads TGTGCCAGTAGCCGCGAGGGTTCCGGGACTTGGAATGAAAAACTGTTTTTT. Amino acid sequence: CASSREGSGTWNEKLFF.